These T cell receptor beta chains were read from a single sample in a study of cytomegalovirus exposure and HLA in healthy donors. Some clones are missing from TCRdb's copy, which holds only in-frame ones; the method was immunoSEQ multiplex PCR. Of approximately 240,000 clones in the sample, 75% to 85% were seen once. The specimen was PBMCs. The receptors were sampled from a woman in her sixties or seventies in good health and CMV-seropositive. Each CDR3 is given without its conserved first and last residue. D genes are given only for firm matches.

TRBV4-3,TRBJ1-1,-,ASSQDLGMNTEAF
TRBV9,TRBJ1-2,-,ASSPRGGAGGYT
TRBV30,TRBJ1-1,TRBD1,AWTGQFVSEAF
TRBV6-4,TRBJ2-5,-,ASSPTGGDWETQY
TRBV30,TRBJ1-4,-,AWSIATNEKLF
TRBV7-9,TRBJ1-3,-,ASSLGRGHSGNTIY
TRBV21-1,TRBJ1-5,-,ASSKGPRSSNQPQH
TRBV5-6,TRBJ2-7,TRBD2,ASSLMGLADSYEQY
TRBV10-3,TRBJ1-2,TRBD1,AITQDRGSYGYT
TRBV11-2,TRBJ2-1,-,ASSLTGNSYNEQF
TRBV11-2,TRBJ2-1,-,ASSLVQYNEQF
TRBV27,TRBJ2-7,-,ASSSSGHSFYEQY
TRBV30,TRBJ2-5,TRBD2,AWSGLAGGETQY
TRBV4-3,TRBJ2-3,TRBD2,ASSQDRAGGGEDTQY
TRBV9,TRBJ2-1,TRBD2,ASSDPSGGKYNEQF
TRBV7-6,TRBJ2-6,-,ASRPDSPDSSGANVLT
TRBV5-1,TRBJ2-5,-,ASSAQGSQETQY